This TCR beta chain was sequenced during a study of blood T cell repertoires in COVID-19. Study-level information: Samples representing acute and convalescent COVID-19 were sourced from the United States, Italy and Spain.

Germline V CDR1 and CDR2: SGHTA, FQGNSA. CDR3 length: 14 residues. J lost 2 bases, V lost 6 bases, and 6 bases had no gene match. Repertoires were generated with immunoSEQ multiplex PCR, while TCRdb's copy carries only in-frame clones and drops some. The sample includes more than 95,000 clones, over 60% seen only once; the top ten take about 6.8%. J is TRBJ1-2 and V is TRBV7-2; 7 nucleotides agree with TRBD1. The TCR comes from a man in his 70s with acute or convalescent COVID-19. Specimen: peripheral blood. The CDR3, as DNA: TGTGCCAGCAGTCCACAGGGGTCAAACTATGGCTACACCTTC. This translates into CASSPQGSNYGYTF.